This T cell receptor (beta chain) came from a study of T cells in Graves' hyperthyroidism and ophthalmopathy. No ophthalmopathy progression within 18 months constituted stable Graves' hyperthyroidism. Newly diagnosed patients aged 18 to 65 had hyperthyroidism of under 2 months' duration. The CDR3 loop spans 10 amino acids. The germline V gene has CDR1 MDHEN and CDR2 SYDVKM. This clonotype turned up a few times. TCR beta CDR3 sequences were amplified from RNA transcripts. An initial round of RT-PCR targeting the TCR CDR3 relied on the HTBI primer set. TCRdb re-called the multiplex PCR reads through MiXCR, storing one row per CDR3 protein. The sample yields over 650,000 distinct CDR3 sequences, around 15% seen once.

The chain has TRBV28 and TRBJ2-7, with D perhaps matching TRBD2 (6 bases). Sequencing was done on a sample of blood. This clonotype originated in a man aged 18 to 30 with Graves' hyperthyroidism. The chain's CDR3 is CACGAYEQYF. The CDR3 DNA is TGTGCTTGCGGGGCCTACGAGCAGTACTTC.